The 30 T cell receptor beta chains presented below share a single source sample, sequenced in a study of blood T cell repertoires in COVID-19. This table comes from immunoSEQ multiplex PCR, and its TCRdb copy is limited to in-frame clones, with some not included. Of roughly 390,000 clones detected, roughly 86% appear once; the ten largest clones hold less than 11%. Sequenced sample: peripheral blood. These receptors were obtained from a woman younger than 45 with COVID-19, enrolled during active disease.

The V and J genes are TRBV7-2 and TRBJ2-7; 7 bases align to TRBD1. Looked up from germline, CDR1 is SGHTA and CDR2 is FQGNSA. The CDR3 has 16 residues. J gave up 2 bases and V 2 bases, and 9 bases lay outside the gene matches. The CDR3 here is CASSLSGDSRTYEQYF. The CDR3 region has the DNA TGTGCCAGCAGCTTATCTGGGGACAGTCGTACCTACGAGCAGTACTTC. Full variable domain (outside the CDR3, taken from reference TRBV7-2 and TRBJ2-7): GAGVSQSPSNKVTEKGKDVELRCDPISGHTALYWYRQSLGQGLEFLIYFQGNSAPDKSGLPSDRFSAERTGGSVSTLTIQRTQQEDSAVYLCASSLSGDSRTYEQYFGPGTRLTVT.

This clone was counted once. The chain links TRBV27 to TRBJ2-2, with D unclear. The CDR3 totals 14 residues. Germline V lookup: CDR1 MNHEY, CDR2 SMNVEV (reference sequence). V was trimmed by 10 bases and J by 0 bases, leaving 12 bases between them. This CDR3 is CATRASSNTGELFF. The CDR3 DNA is TGTGCCACCCGAGCTTCCTCGAACACCGGGGAGCTGTTTTTT.

The rearrangement uses TRBV4-1 and TRBJ2-2; TRBD2 matches at 8 bases. This CDR3 has 16 amino acids. V trimming: 5 bases; J trimming: 5 bases; junction bases outside the gene matches: 10. Germline CDR1 MGHRA, CDR2 YSYEKL. CDR3 loop: CASSSPAGDGTGELFF. As DNA, the CDR3 is TGCGCCAGCAGCTCCCCAGCGGGGGACGGGACCGGGGAGCTGTTTTTT.

This sequence joins TRBV28 and TRBJ1-1; D remains unclear. The CDR3 spans 14 residues. Germline assignment: CDR1 MDHEN and CDR2 SYDVKM. The ends were cut back, 2 bases at V and 1 base at J, with 8 bases in the middle. The CDR3 spells CASSLPGSNTEAFF. CDR3 nucleotides: TGTGCCAGCAGTTTACCAGGATCGAACACTGAAGCTTTCTTT.

CDR3 sequence: CASSIGGPGANVLTF. In nucleotides, the CDR3 is TGTGCCAGCAGCATCGGGGGGCCTGGGGCCAACGTCCTGACTTTC. This chain links TRBV6-5 with TRBJ2-6, with a tentative D call TRBD2 (7 bases). Between the trimmed V and J ends, which lost 6 bases and 2 bases, there was a span of 11 bases. The V gene's germline CDR1 is MNHEY and CDR2 SVGAGI. The CDR3 length is 15 residues.

This chain connects TRBV30 to TRBJ1-5, with D possibly TRBD1 on 6 matching bases. Germline V gene data show CDR1 as GTSNPN and CDR2 as SVGIG (reference sequence). CDR3 size: 14 residues. V shed 5 bases and J shed 5 bases, with 16 bases lying between them. The CDR3 loop reads CAWCLQGVYQPQHF. CDR3 DNA: TGTGCCTGGTGCCTACAGGGTGTTTATCAGCCCCAGCATTTT.

This clone came up a few times. The rearrangement links TRBV6-2 or TRBV6-3 to TRBJ1-1; D not certain. The ends were cut back, 2 bases at V and 5 bases at J, with 9 bases in the middle. Looked up from germline, CDR1 is MNHEY and CDR2 is SVGEGT. This CDR3 has 13 amino acids. The CDR3 nucleotides read TGTGCCAGCAGTTACCACACCGGGACTGAAGCTTTCTTT. It translates to CASSYHTGTEAFF.

This chain connects TRBV18 to TRBJ2-3; the D is unclear. Between the trimmed V and J ends, which lost 3 bases and 9 bases, there was a span of 10 bases. Germline V gene lookup returns CDR1 KGHSH and CDR2 LQKENI. The CDR3 is made up of 12 amino acids. The CDR3 sequence: CASSPAAYTQYF. The CDR3 nucleotides are TGTGCCAGCTCACCCGCCGCCTACACGCAGTATTTT.

This chain links TRBV6-6 with TRBJ2-1; no reliable D call. Trimming stripped 3 bases from V and 9 bases from J, with 6 bases between. From germline, CDR1 is MNHNY and CDR2 SVGAGI (reference sequence). This CDR3 has 11 residues. CDR3 loop: CASSYGGEQFF. The CDR3, as DNA: TGTGCCAGCAGTTATGGCGGTGAGCAGTTCTTC.

The chain uses TRBV10-3 and TRBJ2-5; possible D gene TRBD1, 8 bases. Trimming took off 6 bases at V and 4 bases at J, with 15 bases between the two ends. This CDR3 is 14 amino acids long. Germline V gene data show CDR1 as ENHRY and CDR2 as SYGVKD. The CDR3 DNA is TGTGCCATCAGAAAACAGGGGGAGGGAGAGACCCAGTACTTC. Translation: CAIRKQGEGETQYF.

The chain is built from TRBV19 and TRBJ2-5; tentative D call: TRBD2 (6 bases). Germline V gene data show CDR1 as LNHDA and CDR2 as SQIVND (reference sequence). The CDR3 runs 12 residues. Trimming stripped 3 bases from V and 4 bases from J, with 6 bases between. The CDR3 nucleotides are TGTGCCAGTAGTATGGGAGGAGAGACCCAGTACTTC. Translating gives CASSMGGETQYF.

The rearrangement links TRBV6-5 to TRBJ2-7, with D uncertain. The CDR3 is 13 residues long. With 5 bases removed from V and 3 bases from J, the gap between germline ends came to 11 bases. Germline V gene data show CDR1 as MNHEY and CDR2 as SVGAGI. The CDR3: CASSKLEFYEQYF. CDR3 nucleotides: TGTGCCAGCAGTAAATTAGAGTTCTACGAGCAGTACTTC.

The V and J genes are TRBV30 and TRBJ1-2; D not certain. V lost 5 bases and J 1 base, leaving 11 bases between the germline ends. This CDR3 is 13 amino acids long. From germline, CDR1 is GTSNPN and CDR2 SVGIG (reference sequence). CDR3 in DNA: TGTGCCTGGGGCGGTGGTGGTAACTATGGCTACACCTTC. Its translation is CAWGGGGNYGYTF.

The V gene is TRBV6-2 or TRBV6-3, the J gene TRBJ1-6; 8 bases agree with TRBD1. The junction had 15 bases not matched to a gene; V was cut back by 4 bases and J by 13 bases. CDR1 and CDR2 from the germline V gene are MNHEY and SVGEGT. The CDR3 has 16 residues. The CDR3 sequence: CASSSPPDRVDLPLHF. CDR3 sequence (DNA): TGTGCCAGCAGTTCCCCCCCGGACAGGGTCGACCTTCCCCTCCACTTT.

The rearrangement links TRBV2 to TRBJ1-4; D might be TRBD1 (6 bases). Germline V gene lookup returns CDR1 SNHLY and CDR2 FYNNEI. V was clipped by 7 bases and J by 8 bases, with 23 bases between them. CDR3 length: 16 amino acids. The CDR3, as DNA: TGTGCCAGCACTGATTGGGGGGGCGCATTCCAGGAAAAACTGTTTTTT. Amino acids: CASTDWGGAFQEKLFF.

The rearrangement uses TRBV10-3 and TRBJ2-5; 10 bases fit TRBD1. V gave up 8 bases and J gave up 1 base; unmatched junction bases: 7. Germline CDR1 reads ENHRY; CDR2 reads SYGVKD. The CDR3 extends over 15 amino acids. The CDR3 protein is CAIGTGVGGQETQYF. CDR3 DNA sequence: TGTGCCATCGGGACAGGGGTTGGGGGCCAAGAGACCCAGTACTTC.

The chain links TRBV11-1 to TRBJ2-5, with D perhaps matching TRBD1 (7 bases). The CDR3 is 14 amino acids. Between the trimmed V and J ends, which lost 4 bases and 4 bases, there was a span of 13 bases. CDR1 SGHAT and CDR2 FQDESV come from the germline V gene (reference sequence). CDR3 in amino acids: CASSSYRGGETQYF. DNA for the CDR3: TGTGCCAGCAGCTCATACAGGGGAGGAGAGACCCAGTACTTC.

V gene TRBV11-2 combines with J gene TRBJ2-7; D perhaps matches TRBD2 (6 bases). Germline CDR1 SGHAT, CDR2 FQNNGV. Between the trimmed V and J ends, which lost 0 bases and 4 bases, there was a span of 10 bases. The CDR3 totals 14 residues. The CDR3: CASSLDPAGYEQYF. The CDR3, as DNA: TGTGCCAGCAGCTTAGATCCGGCGGGGTACGAGCAGTACTTC.

Concerning this clone: This same CDR3 is encoded by further DNA sequences in the sample. The rearrangement uses TRBV28 and TRBJ2-5, with TRBD2 matching 7 bases. Germline loops: CDR1 MDHEN, CDR2 SYDVKM. The CDR3 has 13 amino acids. V was clipped by 6 bases and J by 4 bases; unmatched bases: 5. The CDR3 sequence is CASRTGGVETQYF. The CDR3 DNA follows: TGTGCCAGCAGGACTGGGGGGGTAGAGACCCAGTACTTC.

This clone has a handful of counts. The chain has TRBV9 and TRBJ2-1, with 10 bases lining up with TRBD1. Per the germline V gene, CDR1 is SGDLS and CDR2 is YYNGEE. This CDR3 is built from 16 residues. V lost 1 base and J lost 6; bases outside the gene matches: 7. This CDR3 reads CASSVSEGQGVNEQFF. In DNA form, the CDR3 reads TGTGCCAGCAGCGTATCGGAAGGACAGGGGGTCAATGAGCAGTTCTTC.

As regards this clone: Within the sample, other DNA sequences also encode this same CDR3. The chain has TRBV19 and TRBJ2-7; 8 bases match TRBD1. V shed 3 bases, J shed 2 bases, and the junction held 3 bases outside the gene matches. The length of the CDR3 is 14 residues. CDR1 and CDR2 (germline): LNHDA, SQIVND (reference sequence). CDR3 protein: CASSIGTGAYEQYF. The DNA of the CDR3 is TGTGCCAGTAGTATCGGGACAGGAGCCTACGAGCAGTACTTC.

The V call is TRBV5-1, the J call TRBJ2-7, with TRBD2 identical over 8 bases. Germline V gene data show CDR1 as SGHRS and CDR2 as YFSETQ. V shed 4 bases and J 3 bases; nucleotides not matched to a gene: 3. CDR3 size: 13 residues. CDR3 sequence (DNA): TGCGCCAGCAGCCTGGGACTAGGCTACGAGCAGTACTTC. It specifies CASSLGLGYEQYF.

This chain uses TRBV5-4 with TRBJ1-1, with 8 positions matching TRBD1. The CDR3 totals 14 residues. The V and J ends lost 3 bases and 5 bases, in that order; junction bases with no gene match: 6. Germline loops: CDR1 SGHNT, CDR2 YYREEE (reference sequence). The chain's CDR3 is CASSYGQGRTEAFF. The CDR3 DNA follows: TGTGCCAGCAGCTACGGACAGGGAAGAACTGAAGCTTTCTTT.

The chain has TRBV7-9 and TRBJ1-3; D gene uncertain. CDR1 is SEHNR, CDR2 FQNEAQ, per germline (reference sequence). This CDR3 is built from 15 residues. V lost 2 bases, J lost 0 bases, and 8 bases lay in between. The CDR3 here is CASSLMPGSGNTIYF. CDR3 DNA: TGTGCCAGCAGCTTAATGCCGGGCTCTGGAAACACCATATATTTT.

In the case of this clone: This CDR3 is also generated by other DNA sequences in the sample. The chain combines TRBV15 with TRBJ2-6; D remains unclear. Trimming shortened V by 1 base and J by 0 bases, and 4 bases separated the two germline ends. CDR3 size: 15 residues. From germline, CDR1 is LNHNV and CDR2 YYDKDF (reference sequence). The CDR3 region is CATSRVRSGANVLTF. The CDR3, as DNA: TGTGCCACCAGCAGAGTGCGCTCTGGGGCCAACGTCCTGACTTTC.

This chain uses TRBV5-1 with TRBJ1-6, with 8 positions matching TRBD1. Trimming took 2 bases from V and 10 from J; bases not matched to a gene: 2. The CDR3 runs to 13 residues. CDR1 is SGHRS, CDR2 YFSETQ, per germline. CDR3 loop: CASSLQGESPLHF. The CDR3 DNA sequence: TGCGCCAGCAGCTTACAGGGGGAATCACCCCTCCACTTT.

CDR3 sequence: CASSAWTGNTGELFF. The CDR3 nucleotides read TGTGCCAGCAGTGCCTGGACAGGTAACACCGGGGAGCTGTTTTTT. This sequence joins TRBV28 and TRBJ2-2; 7 bases match TRBD1. V lost 5 bases and J lost 2; bases outside the gene matches: 5. Germline V gene lookup returns CDR1 MDHEN and CDR2 SYDVKM. The CDR3 is 15 amino acids.

This chain uses TRBV5-1 with TRBJ2-2, with TRBD1 matching 8 bases. The germline V gene encodes CDR1 SGHRS and CDR2 YFSETQ. V shed 2 bases, J shed 2 bases, and the junction held 8 bases outside the gene matches. The CDR3 has 17 amino acids. The CDR3, as DNA: TGCGCCAGCAGCTTCCCAGTTGACAGGGGAAACACCGGGGAGCTGTTTTTT. Protein sequence: CASSFPVDRGNTGELFF.

The chain couples TRBV5-1 to TRBJ2-7, with TRBD1 as a possible D gene (5 bases). The CDR3 consists of 13 residues. Germline lookup yields CDR1 SGHRS and CDR2 YFSETQ. The V end was cut by 3 bases, the J end by 3 bases, with 10 bases between. The CDR3, as DNA: TGCGCCAGCAGCTACGACAGATACTACGAGCAGTACTTC. It is translated as CASSYDRYYEQYF.

The V and J genes are TRBV6-5 and TRBJ1-1; unclear D gene. V was clipped by 8 bases and J by 1 base, with 17 bases between them. The V gene's germline CDR1 is MNHEY and CDR2 SVGAGI. The length of the CDR3 is 15 residues. The chain's CDR3 is CASVGADGPNTEAFF. CDR3 DNA sequence: TGTGCCAGCGTGGGAGCCGACGGCCCGAACACTGAAGCTTTCTTT.